This T cell receptor (beta chain) was obtained from a study of preoperative IRX-2 immunotherapy in early breast cancer. The treatment: preoperative locoregional IRX-2 cytokine immunotherapy. Samples came from a phase Ib trial of preoperative locoregional IRX-2 cytokine immunotherapy. Assay used: immunoSEQ multiplex PCR; TCRdb lists only in-frame clones, some missing. This sample has 75,000 to 100,000 clones, with about nine tenths found just once. The CDR3 length is 16 residues. The J segment lost 4 bases and the V segment lost 5 bases, leaving 8 bases of the junction unmatched. Germline V CDR1 and CDR2: MNHGY, SAAAGT.

This sequence was found in a human donor with breast cancer. The sample here was tumor tissue, taken after IRX-2 immunotherapy. The chain recombines TRBV6-8 with TRBJ1-1; the match to TRBD1 covers 12 bases. The CDR3 here is CASSDRDRGRGTEAFF. DNA of the CDR3: TGTGCCAGCAGTGACCGGGACAGGGGGCGAGGCACTGAAGCTTTCTTT.